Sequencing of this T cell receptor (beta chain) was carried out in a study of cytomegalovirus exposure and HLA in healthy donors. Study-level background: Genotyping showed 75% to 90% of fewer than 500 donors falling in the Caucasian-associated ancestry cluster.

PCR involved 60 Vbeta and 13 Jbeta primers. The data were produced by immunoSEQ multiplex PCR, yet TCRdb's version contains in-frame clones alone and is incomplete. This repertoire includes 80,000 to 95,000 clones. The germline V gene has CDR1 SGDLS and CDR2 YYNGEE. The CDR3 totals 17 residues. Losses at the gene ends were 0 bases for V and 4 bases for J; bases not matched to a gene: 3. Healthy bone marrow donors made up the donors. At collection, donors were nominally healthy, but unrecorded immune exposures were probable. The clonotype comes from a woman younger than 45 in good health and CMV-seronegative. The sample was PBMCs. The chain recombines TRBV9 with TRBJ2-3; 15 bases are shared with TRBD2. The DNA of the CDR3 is TGTGCCAGCAGCGTAGGAGGACTAGCGGGAGGGGCAGATACGCAGTATTTT. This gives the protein CASSVGGLAGGADTQYF.